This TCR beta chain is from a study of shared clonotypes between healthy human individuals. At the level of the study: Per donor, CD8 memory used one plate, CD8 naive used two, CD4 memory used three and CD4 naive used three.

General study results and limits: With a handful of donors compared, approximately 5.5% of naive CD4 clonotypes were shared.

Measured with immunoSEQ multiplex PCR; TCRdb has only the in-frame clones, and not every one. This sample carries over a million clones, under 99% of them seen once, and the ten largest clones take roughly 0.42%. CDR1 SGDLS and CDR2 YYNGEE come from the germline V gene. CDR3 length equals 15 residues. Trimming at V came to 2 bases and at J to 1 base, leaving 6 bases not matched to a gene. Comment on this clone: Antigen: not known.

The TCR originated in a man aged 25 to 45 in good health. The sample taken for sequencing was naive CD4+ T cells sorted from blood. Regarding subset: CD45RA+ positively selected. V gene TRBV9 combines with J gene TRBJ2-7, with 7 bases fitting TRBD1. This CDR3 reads CASSVAGTESYEQYF. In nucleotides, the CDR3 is TGTGCCAGCAGCGTTGCCGGGACAGAGTCCTACGAGCAGTACTTC.